The clone carrying this TCR beta chain was picked up a small number of times. As yet, its antigen is unknown. The data originate from a study of T cells in Graves' hyperthyroidism and ophthalmopathy. Overall study results and limits: Peripheral blood also featured most of the thyroid clonotypes expanded above 0.001.

Investigators excluded patients with uncontrolled infection, other autoimmune disease, pregnancy or lactation. Every diagnosis used clinical symptoms, serum thyroxine and TRAb, thyroid ultrasound and orbital computed tomography. Germline V gives CDR1 SSHAT, CDR2 FNYEAQ (reference sequence). This CDR3 region has 13 residues. TCR beta CDR3 sequences were amplified from RNA transcripts. First-round RT-PCR of the TCR CDR3 relied on the HTBI primer set. A single record per CDR3 protein comes from TCRdb applying MiXCR to the multiplex PCR reads. Found here are 500,000 to 650,000 distinct CDR3 sequences, 15% to 20% of them singletons; the top ten hold 47%.

The chain has TRBV7-7 and TRBJ2-1; 7 bases are shared with TRBD2. Sequenced input: blood. This TCR derives from a man aged 40-55 years with Graves' ophthalmopathy. DNA of the CDR3: TGTGCGAGCGGGGCTAGCCCCGGGAATGAGCAGTTCTTC. Its translation: CASGASPGNEQFF.